Below are 23 T cell receptor beta chains sequenced from a single sample in a study of shared clonotypes between healthy human individuals. Clones were read by immunoSEQ multiplex PCR, and TCRdb kept only the in-frame ones, dropping some. The repertoire consists of around 2.5 million clones, with roughly 93% occurring once and the leading ten covering 0.36%. Sequencing used naive CD4+ T cells from PBMCs. The subset is: CD45RA+ positively selected. These receptors originate from a man in his late teens or twenties in good health. Some clones in this sample may be carry-over from other donors' samples.

This rearrangement joins TRBV30 to TRBJ1-4; D uncertain. This CDR3 comprises 12 residues. CDR1 is GTSNPN and CDR2 is SVGIG in the germline V gene (reference sequence). V was shortened by 1 base and J by 13 bases, with 13 bases between the two germline ends. The CDR3 nucleotides read TGTGCCTGGAGTGCAGGACCTTTGGGACTGTTTTTT. Translating it yields CAWSAGPLGLFF.

Only a few counts were recorded for this clone. The same CDR3 can be traced to other DNA sequences in this sample. The chain uses TRBV7-9 and TRBJ1-1; D not certain. The CDR3 runs to 12 residues. The V gene lost 0 bases and the J gene lost 5 bases, with 4 bases spanning the gap. The germline CDR1 and CDR2 sequences are SEHNR and FQNEAQ (reference sequence). The CDR3 bases are TGTGCCAGCAGCTTAGCGGGGACTGAAGCTTTCTTT. This sequence encodes CASSLAGTEAFF.

The chain couples TRBV5-1 to TRBJ2-5; the D gene is possibly TRBD2 (6 bases). Trimming stripped 4 bases from V and 4 bases from J, with 17 bases between. Germline lookup yields CDR1 SGHRS and CDR2 YFSETQ. This CDR3 has 15 residues. The CDR3 is CASSQGGGTAETQYF. The CDR3 bases are TGCGCCAGCAGCCAGGGTGGAGGGACCGCAGAGACCCAGTACTTC.

The rearrangement joins TRBV11-2 to TRBJ2-7; no clear D gene. Per the germline V gene, CDR1 is SGHAT and CDR2 is FQNNGV. This CDR3 has 12 residues. Trimming cost V 2 bases and J 4 bases, with 6 bases left between them. The CDR3: CASSLPQYEQYF. In DNA, the CDR3 is TGTGCCAGCAGCTTACCCCAATACGAGCAGTACTTC.

A remark on this clone: Other nucleotide sequences in the sample specify the same CDR3. The rearrangement links TRBV10-3 to TRBJ2-7; D is uncertain. The CDR3 has 11 amino acids. Looked up from germline, CDR1 is ENHRY and CDR2 is SYGVKD. The V gene lost 4 bases and the J gene lost 3 bases, with 4 bases spanning the gap. The CDR3 DNA is TGTGCCATCAGTGGGGGCTACGAGCAGTACTTC. Its protein product is CAISGGYEQYF.

The V gene is TRBV5-1, the J gene TRBJ2-7, with D possibly being TRBD2 (6 bases). The CDR3 extends over 15 amino acids. Trimming stripped 4 bases from V and 5 bases from J, with 19 bases between. CDR1 and CDR2 (germline): SGHRS, YFSETQ. The CDR3 reads CASSRGTSWFDEQYF. The DNA for the CDR3 is TGCGCCAGCAGCCGCGGTACTAGCTGGTTCGACGAGCAGTACTTC.

In nucleotides, the CDR3 is TGCAGCGTTGGGGGCCCAGGGGACGAGCAGTACTTC. This encodes CSVGGPGDEQYF. The rearrangement links TRBV29-1 to TRBJ2-7; D is possibly TRBD1 (6 bases). This CDR3 contains 12 residues. CDR1 is SQVTM, CDR2 ANQGSEA, per germline. The V and J ends lost 4 bases and 5 bases respectively, with 12 bases between them.

The chain has TRBV11-2 and TRBJ2-1; either TRBD1 or TRBD2 may fit D (5 bases each). The CDR3 consists of 17 residues. Per the germline V gene, CDR1 is SGHAT and CDR2 is FQNNGV. V dropped 3 bases and J dropped 8 bases, with 23 bases sitting between them. As DNA, the CDR3 is TGTGCCAGCAGCTTGTCCACCGGGACCAACATTCTTTATGAGCAGTTCTTC. Translation: CASSLSTGTNILYEQFF.

The chain combines TRBV6-5 with TRBJ1-1, with 10 bases lining up with TRBD1. Germline trimming cut 5 bases from V and 5 bases from J; bases unmatched to any gene: 8. The CDR3 sequence is 15 residues long. Germline CDR1 is MNHEY and CDR2 is SVGAGI. This CDR3 reads CASSGSGQGWTEAFF. As DNA, the CDR3 is TGTGCCAGCAGTGGATCGGGACAGGGGTGGACTGAAGCTTTCTTT.

On this clone: Other DNA sequences from this sample encode an identical CDR3 as well. The V and J genes are TRBV11-2 and TRBJ2-3; no clear D gene. This CDR3 has 13 residues. V was pared by 0 bases and J by 4 bases, with 5 bases between. Germline loops: CDR1 SGHAT, CDR2 FQNNGV. CDR3 residues: CASSLDLADTQYF. CDR3 bases: TGTGCCAGCAGCTTAGATCTCGCAGATACGCAGTATTTT.

J is TRBJ2-3 and V is TRBV27, with D maybe TRBD2 (5 bases). Per germline, CDR1 MNHEY and CDR2 SMNVEV (reference sequence). The V and J ends lost 5 bases and 0 bases respectively, with 15 bases between them. CDR3 length: 16 amino acids. Written as DNA, the CDR3 is TGTGCCAGCAGTGGCCCACAGCGGACTAGCACAGATACGCAGTATTTT. Amino acids: CASSGPQRTSTDTQYF.

The rearrangement joins TRBV11-2 to TRBJ1-1; a weak D match, TRBD1 (5 bases). V was pared by 5 bases and J by 5 bases, with 15 bases between. This CDR3 has 14 amino acids. The germline V gene encodes CDR1 SGHAT and CDR2 FQNNGV. This CDR3 is CASSPGPVGTEAFF. CDR3 sequence (DNA): TGTGCCAGCAGCCCGGGGCCTGTGGGGACTGAAGCTTTCTTT.

The chain is built from TRBV6-5 and TRBJ2-2, with D uncertain. The germline gives CDR1 MNHEY, CDR2 SVGAGI. V was clipped by 6 bases and J by 4 bases, with 15 bases between them. The CDR3 loop spans 15 amino acids. The CDR3 region is CASRRPVMGTGELFF. The DNA of the CDR3 is TGTGCCAGCAGGCGTCCGGTCATGGGCACCGGGGAGCTGTTTTTT.

V usage is TRBV6-5 and J usage is TRBJ1-5; D is perhaps TRBD1 (5 bases). Trimming took off 6 bases at V and 4 bases at J, with 16 bases between the two ends. The germline V gene has CDR1 MNHEY and CDR2 SVGAGI. This CDR3 region has 15 residues. CDR3 sequence (DNA): TGTGCCAGCAGATATCGGGACGGTGGGAATCAGCCCCAGCATTTT. It specifies CASRYRDGGNQPQHF.

The chain is built from TRBV5-1 and TRBJ1-5; D not resolved. V was clipped by 4 bases and J by 3 bases, with 8 bases between them. Germline V gene lookup returns CDR1 SGHRS and CDR2 YFSETQ. The CDR3 covers 13 residues. The CDR3 DNA reads as TGCGCCAGCAGCACCGAGCCCAATCAGCCCCAGCATTTT. Encoded protein: CASSTEPNQPQHF.

This clone occurred a few times. This chain connects TRBV2 to TRBJ1-4; D is uncertain. The V end was cut by 6 bases, the J end by 5 bases, with 10 bases between. Germline-derived CDR1 and CDR2 are SNHLY and FYNNEI. CDR3 length: 13 residues. The chain's CDR3 is CASRFRPNEKLFF. The CDR3 nucleotides are TGTGCCAGCAGATTTCGCCCCAATGAAAAACTGTTTTTT.

J is TRBJ2-1 and V is TRBV5-4; D gene ambiguous. Germline lookup yields CDR1 SGHNT and CDR2 YYREEE (reference sequence). The V end lost 2 bases, the J end lost 0 bases, and 9 bases lay between the germline ends. The CDR3 has 15 amino acids. CDR3 sequence reads: CASSLVASSYNEQFF. For the CDR3, the DNA is TGTGCCAGCAGCTTAGTGGCATCCTCCTACAATGAGCAGTTCTTC. The variable domain in full, with the rest retrieved from reference TRBV5-4 and TRBJ2-1, is ETGVTQSPTHLIKTRGQQVTLRCSSQSGHNTVSWYQQALGQGPQFIFQYYREEENGRGNFPPRFSGLQFPNYSSELNVNALELDDSALYLCASSLVASSYNEQFFGPGTRLTVL.

A single count supports this clone. Other DNA variants within this sample encode the same CDR3. The chain links TRBV7-2 to TRBJ2-5, with D perhaps being TRBD1 or TRBD2 (5 bases each). This CDR3 comprises 14 residues. CDR1 is SGHTA and CDR2 is FQGNSA in the germline V gene. The V end lost 7 bases, the J end lost 12 bases, and 24 bases lay between the germline ends. CDR3 region: CASISPYHGDPKYF. For the CDR3, the DNA is TGTGCCAGCATCTCTCCGTACCACGGGGACCCCAAGTACTTC.

The rearrangement links TRBV4-1 to TRBJ1-3, with unresolved D. This CDR3 spans 15 amino acids. The germline V and J ends were trimmed by 4 bases and 2 bases, with 12 bases remaining between them. Germline V CDR1 and CDR2: MGHRA, YSYEKL. The CDR3 coding sequence is TGCGCCAGCAGCCGGGCCCCGACCCCTGGAAACACCATATATTTT. Its translation: CASSRAPTPGNTIYF.

V gene TRBV7-2 combines with J gene TRBJ2-5; 8 bases are a match to TRBD2. The better agreement between TRBJ2-7 and the DNA end casts doubt on the J call. Germline values: CDR1 SGHTA, CDR2 FQGNSA. CDR3 length: 15 residues. The CDR3 coding sequence is TGTGCCACCTCCTTTCGGGAGGGGGGTGGCTACGAGCAGTACTTC. This translates into CATSFREGGGYEQYF.

The chain carries TRBV19 and TRBJ2-2; 9 positions match TRBD1. Germline V CDR1 and CDR2: LNHDA, SQIVND (reference sequence). The CDR3 extends over 14 amino acids. V shed 9 bases and J 5 bases; nucleotides not matched to a gene: 7. The CDR3, as DNA: TGTGCCAGCGCACAGGGGGCGGTAACCGGGGAGCTGTTTTTT. This sequence encodes CASAQGAVTGELFF.

The chain couples TRBV28 to TRBJ1-5; TRBD1 agrees at 8 bases. This CDR3 spans 13 amino acids. Germline V gives CDR1 MDHEN, CDR2 SYDVKM. V lost 5 bases, J lost 9 bases, and 6 bases stayed unmatched. The CDR3 DNA follows: TGTGCCAGCAGTACTCTAGGACAGGGGCCCCAGCATTTT. This translates into CASSTLGQGPQHF.

V usage is TRBV28 and J usage is TRBJ2-6; the match to TRBD2 covers 9 bases. J lost 4 bases, V lost 6 bases, and 7 bases had no gene match. The germline V gene encodes CDR1 MDHEN and CDR2 SYDVKM. The CDR3 has 16 amino acids. The CDR3 loop is CASSIAGAPGANVLTF. In DNA form, the CDR3 reads TGTGCCAGCAGCATAGCGGGGGCGCCAGGGGCCAACGTCCTGACTTTC.